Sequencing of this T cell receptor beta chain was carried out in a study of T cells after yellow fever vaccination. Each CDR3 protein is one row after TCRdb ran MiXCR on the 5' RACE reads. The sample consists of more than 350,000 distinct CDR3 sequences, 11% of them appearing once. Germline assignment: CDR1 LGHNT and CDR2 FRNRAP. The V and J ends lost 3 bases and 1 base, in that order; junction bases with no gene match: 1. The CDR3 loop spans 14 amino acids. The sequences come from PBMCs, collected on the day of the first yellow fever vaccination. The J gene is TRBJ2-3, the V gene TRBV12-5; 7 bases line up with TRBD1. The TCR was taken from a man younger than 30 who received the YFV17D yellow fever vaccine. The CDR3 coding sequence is TGTGCTAGTGGTTTAGGGGGCGGCACAGATACGCAGTATTTT. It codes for CASGLGGGTDTQYF.